Sequencing of this TCR beta chain was carried out in a study of cytomegalovirus exposure and HLA in healthy donors. 13 Jbeta primers and 60 Vbeta primers were used for the PCR. This table comes from immunoSEQ multiplex PCR, and its TCRdb copy is limited to in-frame clones, with some not included. Of about 76,000 clones in the sample, roughly 73% are singletons; the top ten hold more than 15%. The sequencing input was PBMCs. The receptor was derived from a woman aged 40 to 50 in good health and CMV-seropositive.

In nucleotides, the CDR3 is TGCGCCAGCAGCCAAGAACAGGGTCAAGAGACCCAGTACTTC. Protein product: CASSQEQGQETQYF. This chain connects TRBV4-3 to TRBJ2-5, with D possibly being TRBD1 (6 bases). The germline gives CDR1 LGHNA, CDR2 YSLEER. This CDR3 region has 14 residues. The V end was cut by 0 bases, the J end by 2 bases, with 7 bases between.